The clone carrying this T cell receptor beta chain turned up a few times. The antigen is unknown. These data belong to a study of naive and memory T cell subsets. Study-level points and caveats: TCR transcript changes with activation or differentiation may affect this RNA method.

Germline V gene sequence: CDR1 PRHDT, CDR2 FYEKMQ (reference sequence). The ends were cut back, 5 bases at V and 6 bases at J, with 11 bases in the middle. The CDR3 is 14 residues long. The library had UMIs added by 3' ligation of an oligonucleotide to TCR cDNA. Adult healthy volunteers gave 2.5 ml peripheral blood for whole-blood RNA. The SP2 primer and nested alpha and beta constant region primers amplified ligated cDNA in four rounds. TCRdb ran MiXCR on the 5' RACE reads and lists one entry per CDR3 protein. The data contain 60,000 or so distinct CDR3 sequences, around 7.3% of them singletons. This receptor was identified in a male donor in good health. This chain uses TRBV13 with TRBJ1-6; D gene unclear. DNA for the CDR3: TGTGCCAGCAGCCTTAGGCGTACTAATTCACCCCTCCACTTT. This codes for CASSLRRTNSPLHF.